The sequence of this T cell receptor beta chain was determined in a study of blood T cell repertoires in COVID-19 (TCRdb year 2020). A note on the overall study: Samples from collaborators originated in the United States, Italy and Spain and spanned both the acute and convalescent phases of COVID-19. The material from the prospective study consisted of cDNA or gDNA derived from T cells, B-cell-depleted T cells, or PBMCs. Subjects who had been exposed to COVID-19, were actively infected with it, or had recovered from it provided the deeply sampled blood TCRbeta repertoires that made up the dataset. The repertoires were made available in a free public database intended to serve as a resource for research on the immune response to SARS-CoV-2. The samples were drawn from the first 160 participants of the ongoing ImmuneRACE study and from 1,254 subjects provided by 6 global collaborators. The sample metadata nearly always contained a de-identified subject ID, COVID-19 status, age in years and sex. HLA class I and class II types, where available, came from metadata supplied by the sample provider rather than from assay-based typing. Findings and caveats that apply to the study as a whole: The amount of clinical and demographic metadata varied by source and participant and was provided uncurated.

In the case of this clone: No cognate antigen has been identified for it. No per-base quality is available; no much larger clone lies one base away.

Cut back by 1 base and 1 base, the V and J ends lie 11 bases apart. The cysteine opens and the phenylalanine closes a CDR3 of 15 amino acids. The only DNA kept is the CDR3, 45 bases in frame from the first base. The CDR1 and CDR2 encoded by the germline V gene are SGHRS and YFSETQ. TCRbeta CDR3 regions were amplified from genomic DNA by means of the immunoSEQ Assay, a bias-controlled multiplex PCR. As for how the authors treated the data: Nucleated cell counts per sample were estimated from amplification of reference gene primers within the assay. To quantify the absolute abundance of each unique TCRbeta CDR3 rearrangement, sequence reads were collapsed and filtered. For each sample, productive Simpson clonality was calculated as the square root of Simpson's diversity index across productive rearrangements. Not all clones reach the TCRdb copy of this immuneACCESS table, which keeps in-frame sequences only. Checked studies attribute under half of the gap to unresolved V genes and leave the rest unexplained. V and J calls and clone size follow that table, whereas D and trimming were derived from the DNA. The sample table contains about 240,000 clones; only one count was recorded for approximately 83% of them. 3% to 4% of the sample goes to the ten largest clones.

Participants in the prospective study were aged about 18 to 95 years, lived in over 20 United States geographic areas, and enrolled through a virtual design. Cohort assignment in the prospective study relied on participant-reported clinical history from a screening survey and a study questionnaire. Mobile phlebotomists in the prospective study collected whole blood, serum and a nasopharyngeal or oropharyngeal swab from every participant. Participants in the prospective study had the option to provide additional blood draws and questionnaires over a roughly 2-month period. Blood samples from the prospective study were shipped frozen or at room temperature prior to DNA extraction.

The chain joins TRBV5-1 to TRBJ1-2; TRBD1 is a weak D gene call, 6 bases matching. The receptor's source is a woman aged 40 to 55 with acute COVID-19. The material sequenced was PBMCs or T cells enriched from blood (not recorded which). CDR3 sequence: CASSLFGQSNYGYTF. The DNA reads TGCGCCAGCAGCTTGTTCGGACAGAGTAACTATGGCTACACCTTC.